Presented here are 32 T cell receptor beta chains from one specimen sequenced in a study of T cell responses to AZD1222 COVID-19 vaccine. Produced via immunoSEQ multiplex PCR; TCRdb's table is partial and in-frame only. The data hold 84,000 or so clones, with about 90% observed a single time. The input for sequencing was peripheral blood, taken on day 0 of MenACWY control vaccination. The origin of the receptors is an adult in good health.

This chain links TRBV19 with TRBJ1-5; 7 bases map to TRBD1. The V gene end was trimmed by 2 bases and the J gene end by 6 bases; junction bases not matched to a gene: 10. This CDR3 contains 16 residues. Per germline, CDR1 LNHDA and CDR2 SQIVND (reference sequence). CDR3 loop: CASSITQGGGGQPQHF. For the CDR3, the DNA is TGTGCCAGTAGTATAACCCAAGGAGGGGGCGGTCAGCCCCAGCATTTT.

This chain joins TRBV6-5 and TRBJ2-7, with D possibly matching TRBD1 (5 bases). Trimming cost V 6 bases and J 1 base, with 7 bases left between them. The CDR3 contains 12 residues. Looked up from germline, CDR1 is MNHEY and CDR2 is SVGAGI. CDR3 loop: CASRRTSYEQYF. The CDR3 DNA is TGTGCCAGCAGGCGGACATCCTACGAGCAGTACTTC.

This clone was recorded only once. The chain uses TRBV28 and TRBJ1-3, with a weak D call TRBD1 (5 bases). Germline-derived CDR1 and CDR2 are MDHEN and SYDVKM. This CDR3 contains 12 residues. V lost 10 bases, J lost 3 bases, and 10 bases lay in between. CDR3 sequence: CATSRGGNTIYF. CDR3 DNA: TGTGCCACCTCTAGGGGTGGAAACACCATATATTTT.

The chain recombines TRBV28 with TRBJ1-2, with 11 bases matching TRBD1. The V segment lost 4 bases and the J segment 7 bases; nucleotides outside the gene matches: 5. Germline loops: CDR1 MDHEN, CDR2 SYDVKM. This CDR3 region has 14 residues. CDR3 nucleotide sequence: TGTGCCAGCAGTTCGGGACAGGGGGTAGGTGGCTACACCTTC. As protein: CASSSGQGVGGYTF.

This chain joins TRBV24-1 and TRBJ2-5, with D tentatively TRBD2 (5 bases). Germline V gives CDR1 KGHDR, CDR2 SFDVKD. The CDR3 is 15 residues long. V lost 9 bases to trimming and J lost 0 bases, with 16 bases between them. CDR3 region: CATSGNGNNQETQYF. The CDR3 DNA reads TGTGCCACCTCGGGGAATGGGAACAACCAAGAGACCCAGTACTTC.

This rearrangement joins TRBV6-2 or TRBV6-3 to TRBJ2-2; no clear D. Trimming took 5 bases from V and 2 from J, leaving 3 bases between them. This CDR3 has 12 residues. CDR1 and CDR2 (germline): MNHEY, SVGEGT. CDR3 nucleotide sequence: TGTGCCAGCAGTAGTAACACCGGGGAGCTGTTTTTT. It codes for CASSSNTGELFF.

This clone was observed once. The J gene is TRBJ2-3, the V gene TRBV5-8; 9 bases are a match to TRBD1. Germline V CDR1 and CDR2: SGHTS, YDEGEE. The J segment lost 4 bases and the V segment lost 0 bases, leaving 0 bases of the junction unmatched. The CDR3 is 14 residues long. In DNA, the CDR3 is TGTGCCAGCAGCTTGGGACAGGGGGCAGATACGCAGTATTTT. Translated: CASSLGQGADTQYF.

The rearrangement joins TRBV9 to TRBJ2-7; 9 bases align to TRBD2. Germline CDR1 and CDR2: SGDLS and YYNGEE. V lost 4 bases and J lost 4; bases outside the gene matches: 9. The CDR3 totals 15 residues. CDR3 loop: CASSPVAGGSYEQYF. The CDR3 nucleotides are TGTGCCAGCAGCCCCGTGGCGGGGGGGTCTTACGAGCAGTACTTC.

The sample holds one count of this clone. V gene TRBV7-2 combines with J gene TRBJ2-5; either TRBD1 or TRBD2 may fit D (5 bases each). Trimming pared 5 bases from V and 0 bases from J, leaving 13 bases between. CDR3 length: 15 residues. Germline CDR1 reads SGHTA; CDR2 reads FQGNSA. CDR3 bases: TGTGCCAGCAGCCAGGGACCCCAGTACCAAGAGACCCAGTACTTC. Translation: CASSQGPQYQETQYF.

CDR3 nucleotides: TGCGCCAGCAGCCCCGCGGGGGCCCAGAATGAAAAACTGTTTTTT. Translated: CASSPAGAQNEKLFF. J is TRBJ1-4 and V is TRBV5-1; D is perhaps TRBD1 (6 bases). This CDR3 spans 15 amino acids. Germline CDR1 reads SGHRS; CDR2 reads YFSETQ. The germline V and J ends were trimmed by 4 bases and 5 bases, with 15 bases remaining between them.

The CDR3, as DNA: TGTGCTTCCAAGGCGGGCGGGAGGGCCGAGTCCGGGGAGCTGTTTTTT. Protein sequence: CASKAGGRAESGELFF. The rearrangement uses TRBV9 and TRBJ2-2; 9 bases map to TRBD2. Germline CDR1 SGDLS, CDR2 YYNGEE. CDR3 length: 16 residues.

This clone has a single count. The chain combines TRBV6-2 or TRBV6-3 with TRBJ2-2, with TRBD2 matching 7 bases. V was pared by 6 bases and J by 5 bases, with 6 bases of the junction left unmatched. The CDR3 sequence is 14 residues long. Looked up from germline, CDR1 is MNHEY and CDR2 is SVGEGT. In DNA, the CDR3 is TGTGCCAGCAGCGAGGTCGGGGGGACCGGGGAGCTGTTTTTT. The encoded protein is CASSEVGGTGELFF.

Only one count was recorded for this clone. The V call is TRBV6-5, the J call TRBJ2-7, with 13 bases identical to TRBD2. The V gene's germline CDR1 is MNHEY and CDR2 SVGAGI. The CDR3 has 16 amino acids. V lost 2 bases, J lost 4 bases, and 5 bases stayed unmatched. CDR3 DNA sequence: TGTGCCAGCAGTTACCGGACTAGCGGGAGTATTTACGAGCAGTACTTC. Amino acid sequence: CASSYRTSGSIYEQYF.

The rearrangement joins TRBV2 to TRBJ2-2; D not resolved. The CDR3 is made up of 13 amino acids. Trimming pared 6 bases from V and 1 base from J, leaving 6 bases between. In germline, CDR1 is SNHLY, CDR2 FYNNEI. The CDR3 coding sequence is TGTGCCAGCAGCCCCCAGAACACCGGGGAGCTGTTTTTT. Protein sequence: CASSPQNTGELFF.

V is TRBV24-1 and J is TRBJ2-1, with a possible D match to TRBD1 (5 bases). Deletions cut 4 bases from V and 2 bases from J, with 11 bases between. The CDR3 is 15 residues long. The V gene's germline CDR1 is KGHDR and CDR2 SFDVKD. The CDR3 bases are TGTGCCACCAGTGACATTCGACAGCCCTACAATGAGCAGTTCTTC. Encoded protein: CATSDIRQPYNEQFF.

The chain joins TRBV7-9 to TRBJ2-1; 8 bases match TRBD2. CDR3 size: 18 residues. After removal of 1 base from V and 4 bases from J, the junction contained 12 bases not matched to a gene. Germline loops: CDR1 SEHNR, CDR2 FQNEAQ (reference sequence). This CDR3 reads CASSLVAPRSGGYNEQFF. CDR3 bases: TGTGCCAGCAGCTTAGTAGCACCTAGGAGCGGGGGTTACAATGAGCAGTTCTTC.

This rearrangement joins TRBV28 to TRBJ2-3; 9 positions match TRBD2. Germline loops: CDR1 MDHEN, CDR2 SYDVKM. The ends lost 6 bases at V and 12 bases at J; junction bases unmatched: 7. The CDR3 covers 12 residues. CDR3 sequence: CASSPIAGVQYF. The CDR3 DNA is TGTGCCAGCAGCCCGATAGCGGGAGTTCAGTATTTT.

The chain couples TRBV5-1 to TRBJ2-2; weak D call: TRBD1 (5 bases). CDR1 SGHRS and CDR2 YFSETQ come from the germline V gene. This CDR3 is 15 amino acids long. Between the trimmed V and J ends, which lost 1 base and 4 bases, there was a span of 11 bases. The DNA for the CDR3 is TGCGCCAGCAGCTTGTCTGGGGCCTTCACCGGGGAGCTGTTTTTT. It encodes CASSLSGAFTGELFF.

The chain carries TRBV5-1 and TRBJ2-1; 9 bases match TRBD2. The V gene's germline CDR1 is SGHRS and CDR2 YFSETQ. Germline trimming cut 0 bases from V and 2 bases from J; bases unmatched to any gene: 0. The CDR3 length is 15 residues. CDR3 residues: CASSLASGAYNEQFF. The CDR3 DNA sequence: TGCGCCAGCAGCTTGGCTAGCGGGGCCTACAATGAGCAGTTCTTC.

The chain uses TRBV3-1 (or the pseudogene TRBV3-2) and TRBJ1-5; D gene uncertain. The V end was cut by 1 base, the J end by 0 bases, with 4 bases between. Germline CDR1 LGHDT, CDR2 YNNKEL (reference sequence). This CDR3 contains 14 residues. CDR3 amino acids: CASSQGDSNQPQHF. In DNA form, the CDR3 reads TGTGCCAGCAGCCAAGGGGATAGCAATCAGCCCCAGCATTTT.

The rearrangement joins TRBV10-3 to TRBJ2-5; D is undetermined. This CDR3 has 16 amino acids. V lost 0 bases and J 0 bases, leaving 11 bases between the germline ends. Per the germline V gene, CDR1 is ENHRY and CDR2 is SYGVKD. The CDR3 reads CAISESAWSHQETQYF. CDR3 bases: TGTGCCATCAGTGAGTCAGCGTGGTCACACCAAGAGACCCAGTACTTC.

The rearrangement links TRBV27 to TRBJ2-7; the D gene could be TRBD1 or TRBD2 (5 bases each). The CDR3 extends over 14 amino acids. Germline CDR1 is MNHEY and CDR2 is SMNVEV (reference sequence). The V gene lost 5 bases and the J gene lost 4 bases, with 15 bases spanning the gap. CDR3 coding DNA: TGTGCCAGCAGTATACTAGGGACCCCGTACGAGCAGTACTTC. Translating it yields CASSILGTPYEQYF.

V usage is TRBV12-3 or TRBV12-4 and J usage is TRBJ2-1; D is uncertain. This CDR3 spans 13 amino acids. V was pared by 0 bases and J by 10 bases, with 10 bases between. Here the CDR3 reads CASSLALSSEQFF. CDR3 DNA sequence: TGTGCCAGCAGTTTAGCCCTGAGTAGCGAGCAGTTCTTC.

The V and J genes are TRBV12-5 and TRBJ2-2; possibly TRBD2 for D (5 bases). Trimming removed 0 bases at V and 7 bases at J, with 12 bases between. Per germline, CDR1 LGHNT and CDR2 FRNRAP. This CDR3 has 15 residues. CDR3: CASGLVLHGSGELFF. DNA for the CDR3: TGTGCTAGTGGTTTGGTACTTCATGGGAGCGGGGAGCTGTTTTTT. Complete variable domain (other parts from reference TRBV12-5 and TRBJ2-2): DARVTQTPRHKVTEMGQEVTMRCQPILGHNTVFWYRQTMMQGLELLAYFRNRAPLDDSGMPKDRFSAEMPDATLATLKIQPSEPRDSAVYFCASGLVLHGSGELFFGEGSRLTVL.

This clone was recorded once. This chain links TRBV19 with TRBJ1-5; perhaps TRBD1 as D (5 bases). The ends were cut back, 8 bases at V and 6 bases at J, with 14 bases in the middle. Looked up from germline, CDR1 is LNHDA and CDR2 is SQIVND (reference sequence). The CDR3 is made up of 13 amino acids. The CDR3 DNA is TGTGCCAGTGACGGTGGGGGATCTCAGCCCCAGCATTTT. This sequence encodes CASDGGGSQPQHF.

The CDR3 here is CASSRQARSTDTQYF. In DNA, the CDR3 is TGTGCCAGCAGCCGCCAGGCCCGGAGCACAGATACGCAGTATTTT. This chain uses TRBV5-6 with TRBJ2-3; D call uncertain. CDR3 length: 15 residues. Germline CDR1 and CDR2: SGHDT and YYEEEE. Trimming removed 4 bases at V and 0 bases at J, with 12 bases between.

The CDR3 DNA sequence: TGCGCCAGCAGCTTGGCGGCCGGGATCTCCTACGAGCAGTACTTC. As protein: CASSLAAGISYEQYF. The chain employs TRBV5-1 and TRBJ2-7, with D perhaps matching TRBD2 (5 bases). CDR3 size: 15 residues. The germline CDR1 and CDR2 sequences are SGHRS and YFSETQ. V was pared by 0 bases and J by 0 bases, with 10 bases between.

The DNA for the CDR3 is TGTGCCAGAACGGGACTACCGCAGGACACCGGGGAGCTGTTTTTT. Its protein product is CARTGLPQDTGELFF. The chain couples TRBV21-1 to TRBJ2-2; the D segment call TRBD2 is taken from the table without a DNA check. TRBV21-1 is deemed a pseudogene. The CDR3 loop spans 15 amino acids.

The chain combines TRBV9 with TRBJ2-3, with 12 bases lining up with TRBD2. From germline, CDR1 is SGDLS and CDR2 YYNGEE. The junction had 4 bases not matched to a gene; V was cut back by 0 bases and J by 5 bases. The CDR3 is 16 amino acids. CDR3: CASSVGLAGAQDTQYF. DNA for the CDR3: TGTGCCAGCAGCGTAGGACTAGCGGGAGCGCAAGATACGCAGTATTTT.

The rearrangement links TRBV21-1 to TRBJ1-1; the DNA was not used to check the table's D call, TRBD1. TRBV21-1 constitutes a pseudogene. The CDR3 consists of 14 residues. CDR3: CASSRRDRGTEAFF. CDR3 bases: TGTGCCAGCAGCCGCCGGGACAGGGGGACTGAAGCTTTCTTT.

The chain is built from TRBV21-1 and TRBJ2-5; the tabulated D call, TRBD2, remains unverified against the DNA. TRBV21-1 is a known pseudogene. This CDR3 spans 16 amino acids. The CDR3 DNA follows: TGTGCCAGCAGCGAGCAAGAGGACTTGTACCAAGAGACCCAGTACTTC. Translating it yields CASSEQEDLYQETQYF.

The chain uses TRBV18 and TRBJ2-5, with unresolved D. Trimming removed 6 bases from V and 2 bases from J, with 4 bases in between. The CDR3 is made up of 11 amino acids. Germline-derived CDR1 and CDR2 are KGHSH and LQKENI. The CDR3 DNA follows: TGTGCCAGCTCTACACAAGAGACCCAGTACTTC. It codes for CASSTQETQYF.